Presented here are 29 T cell receptor beta chains from one specimen sequenced in a study of a mutant IDH1 vaccine in newly diagnosed glioma. Their target antigens are unknown. Sequencing used immunoSEQ multiplex PCR; TCRdb keeps in-frame clones, though not all of them. The sample has under 95,000 clones, around 90% seen once. This sample's time point: week 5, during vaccination. Vaccine doses each comprised 300 ug of mutant IDH1 20-mer peptide, with topical imiquimod. Sequencing was performed on PBMCs, taken from a glioma patient whose treatment included an IDH1 peptide vaccine. The receptors here all came from a woman between 50 and 59 years old with glioma.

V is TRBV30 and J is TRBJ1-4, with 7 bases that match TRBD1. Germline V gene data show CDR1 as GTSNPN and CDR2 as SVGIG (reference sequence). CDR3 size: 15 residues. Unmatched junction bases numbered 7, after V lost 0 bases and J lost 6 bases. For the CDR3, the DNA is TGTGCCTGGAGTGTATGGCGGCAGGGGGATGAAAAACTGTTTTTT. Protein product: CAWSVWRQGDEKLFF.

This chain connects TRBV2 to TRBJ2-7; 7 bases fit TRBD2. Trimming took 1 base from V and 4 from J; bases not matched to a gene: 7. CDR1 SNHLY and CDR2 FYNNEI come from the germline V gene. The CDR3 consists of 15 residues. The CDR3 DNA reads as TGTGCCAGCAGTGAAGGCCTAGCGGAGGGTTACGAGCAGTACTTC. Translation gives CASSEGLAEGYEQYF.

The genes are TRBV7-9 and TRBJ1-4, with a tentative D call TRBD1 (5 bases). The CDR3 covers 14 residues. Germline V lookup: CDR1 SEHNR, CDR2 FQNEAQ (reference sequence). Trimming stripped 2 bases from V and 5 bases from J, with 9 bases between. The CDR3 sequence: CASSLQGLNEKLFF. For the CDR3, the DNA is TGTGCCAGCAGCTTACAGGGATTGAATGAAAAACTGTTTTTT.

The table lists this clone with a few counts. The rearrangement links TRBV18 to TRBJ2-7; no clear D. The CDR3 covers 13 residues. CDR1 is KGHSH and CDR2 is LQKENI in the germline V gene. The ends were cut back, 6 bases at V and 3 bases at J, with 12 bases in the middle. CDR3 in amino acids: CASSSEADYEQYF. In DNA form, the CDR3 reads TGTGCCAGCTCGTCCGAGGCCGACTACGAGCAGTACTTC. The full variable domain, completed using reference TRBV18 and TRBJ2-7, is NAGVMQNPRHLVRRRGQEARLRCSPMKGHSHVYWYRQLPEEGLKFMVYLQKENIIDESGMPKERFSAEFPKEGPSILRIQQVVRGDSAAYFCASSSEADYEQYFGPGTRLTVT.

The gene calls are TRBV19 and TRBJ1-6, with TRBD1 identical over 9 bases. This CDR3 region has 17 residues. Germline lookup yields CDR1 LNHDA and CDR2 SQIVND (reference sequence). Trimming at V came to 5 bases and at J to 5 bases, leaving 10 bases not matched to a gene. CDR3 region: CASSVRTGARNNSPLHF. DNA of the CDR3: TGTGCCAGTAGTGTCCGGACAGGGGCCCGCAATAATTCACCCCTCCACTTT.

The chain joins TRBV11-2 to TRBJ2-4; weak D call: TRBD2 (6 bases). Germline loops: CDR1 SGHAT, CDR2 FQNNGV. This CDR3 spans 16 amino acids. V was cut by 1 base and J by 5 bases, with 15 bases left in between. The CDR3 is CASSLGRGFGENIQYF. DNA for the CDR3: TGTGCCAGCAGCTTAGGACGGGGGTTCGGCGAAAACATTCAGTACTTC.

This chain joins TRBV27 and TRBJ1-4, with D tentatively TRBD1 (5 bases). The CDR3 extends over 14 amino acids. Per germline, CDR1 MNHEY and CDR2 SMNVEV (reference sequence). Trimming cost V 2 bases and J 4 bases, with 8 bases left between them. The CDR3 sequence: CASSLKGLNEKLFF. DNA for the CDR3: TGTGCCAGCAGTTTAAAGGGGCTTAATGAAAAACTGTTTTTT.

This clone was seen just once. The rearrangement links TRBV28 to TRBJ1-2, with D maybe TRBD1 (6 bases). Per germline, CDR1 MDHEN and CDR2 SYDVKM. The length of the CDR3 is 15 residues. V dropped 3 bases and J dropped 7 bases, with 18 bases sitting between them. The CDR3 protein is CASSFRLGGGGGYTF. As DNA, the CDR3 is TGTGCCAGCAGTTTCCGCTTAGGGGGGGGAGGTGGCTACACCTTC.

V is TRBV2 and J is TRBJ1-5; D is perhaps TRBD1 (5 bases). Germline values: CDR1 SNHLY, CDR2 FYNNEI. The CDR3 extends over 16 amino acids. The V and J ends lost 3 bases and 4 bases respectively, with 16 bases between them. The CDR3: CASSDQAGLTNQPQHF. The DNA for the CDR3 is TGTGCCAGCAGTGATCAGGCGGGACTAACGAATCAGCCCCAGCATTTT. Together with reference TRBV2 and TRBJ1-5, the CDR3 gives the full variable domain: EPEVTQTPSHQVTQMGQEVILRCVPISNHLYFYWYRQILGQKVEFLVSFYNNEISEKSEIFDDQFSVERPDGSNFTLKIRSTKLEDSAMYFCASSDQAGLTNQPQHFGDGTRLSIL.

This chain connects TRBV7-8 to TRBJ2-1, with TRBD2 as a possible D gene (5 bases). The CDR3 totals 14 residues. Per the germline V gene, CDR1 is SGHVS and CDR2 is FQNEAQ. V was pared by 5 bases and J by 1 base, with 9 bases between. The CDR3: CASSGSPSYNEQFF. The CDR3 nucleotides read TGTGCCAGCAGCGGGAGTCCATCCTACAATGAGCAGTTCTTC. The full variable domain, completed using reference TRBV7-8 and TRBJ2-1, is GAGVSQSPRYKVAKRGQDVALRCDPISGHVSLFWYQQALGQGPEFLTYFQNEAQLDKSGLPSDRFFAERPEGSVSTLKIQRTQQEDSAVYLCASSGSPSYNEQFFGPGTRLTVL.

The chain is built from TRBV7-9 and TRBJ2-2, with D possibly called TRBD1 or TRBD2 (5 bases each). The CDR3 totals 17 residues. CDR1 is SEHNR and CDR2 is FQNEAQ in the germline V gene (reference sequence). The germline V and J ends were trimmed by 3 bases and 5 bases, with 19 bases remaining between them. The CDR3 nucleotides are TGTGCCAGCAGCTTGGGCTGGGGGAAGACTTTTACCGGGGAGCTGTTTTTT. It encodes CASSLGWGKTFTGELFF. The complete variable domain, with remaining parts taken from reference TRBV7-9 and TRBJ2-2, reads DTGVSQNPRHKITKRGQNVTFRCDPISEHNRLYWYRQTLGQGPEFLTYFQNEAQLEKSRLLSDRFSAERPKGSFSTLEIQRTEQGDSAMYLCASSLGWGKTFTGELFFGEGSRLTVL.

The V call is TRBV5-4, the J call TRBJ1-6, with 10 bases lining up with TRBD1. With 4 bases clipped from V and 7 bases from J, the junction kept 8 bases outside the gene matches. Germline CDR1 SGHNT, CDR2 YYREEE (reference sequence). This CDR3 region has 16 residues. CDR3 in DNA: TGTGCCAGCAGCCCGGGACAGGGGATGTTGAATTCACCCCTCCACTTT. Amino acid sequence: CASSPGQGMLNSPLHF.

The rearrangement joins TRBV13 to TRBJ2-2, with D perhaps TRBD1 or TRBD2 (5 bases each). Germline CDR1 PRHDT, CDR2 FYEKMQ (reference sequence). Trimming stripped 4 bases from V and 1 base from J, with 7 bases between. The CDR3 sequence is 14 residues long. CDR3 nucleotide sequence: TGTGCCAGCAGCTGGGGACGGAACACCGGGGAGCTGTTTTTT. Amino acids: CASSWGRNTGELFF. Supplemented by reference TRBV13 and TRBJ2-2, the full variable domain reads AAGVIQSPRHLIKEKRETATLKCYPIPRHDTVYWYQQGPGQDPQFLISFYEKMQSDKGSIPDRFSAQQFSDYHSELNMSSLELGDSALYFCASSWGRNTGELFFGEGSRLTVL.

The rearrangement uses TRBV9 and TRBJ2-2; no reliable D call. The germline V gene has CDR1 SGDLS and CDR2 YYNGEE. Trimming stripped 4 bases from V and 5 bases from J, with 6 bases between. This CDR3 comprises 12 residues. DNA of the CDR3: TGTGCCAGCAGCCCTTGGACCGGGGAGCTGTTTTTT. Protein product: CASSPWTGELFF.

The genes are TRBV28 and TRBJ2-1, with TRBD2 matching 7 bases. V shed 6 bases, J shed 5 bases, and the junction held 13 bases outside the gene matches. The CDR3 consists of 16 residues. Looked up from germline, CDR1 is MDHEN and CDR2 is SYDVKM. The CDR3: CASRTKREGINNEQFF. The CDR3 coding sequence is TGTGCCAGCAGAACGAAGCGGGAAGGAATCAACAATGAGCAGTTCTTC. The whole variable domain, filled in from reference TRBV28 and TRBJ2-1, reads DVKVTQSSRYLVKRTGEKVFLECVQDMDHENMFWYRQDPGLGLRLIYFSYDVKMKEKGDIPEGYSVSREKKERFSLILESASTNQTSMYLCASRTKREGINNEQFFGPGTRLTVL.

V usage is TRBV5-6 and J usage is TRBJ1-1, with a weak D call TRBD1 (5 bases). The ends were cut back, 4 bases at V and 4 bases at J, with 11 bases in the middle. The length of the CDR3 is 13 residues. Per the germline V gene, CDR1 is SGHDT and CDR2 is YYEEEE. CDR3 loop: CASSRQLSTEAFF. The CDR3 nucleotides read TGTGCCAGCAGCCGACAGCTTTCCACTGAAGCTTTCTTT.

This clone was recorded a few times. The J gene is TRBJ1-1, the V gene TRBV6-6, with D possibly being TRBD1 (5 bases). In germline, CDR1 is MNHNY, CDR2 SVGAGI (reference sequence). The CDR3 runs to 14 residues. V was pared by 5 bases and J by 0 bases, with 10 bases between. The CDR3 protein is CASSRDRLNTEAFF. For the CDR3, the DNA is TGTGCCAGCAGTAGAGACAGACTGAACACTGAAGCTTTCTTT.

The chain recombines TRBV6-6 with TRBJ2-7, with D possibly matching TRBD1 (6 bases). CDR1 and CDR2 (germline): MNHNY, SVGAGI (reference sequence). This CDR3 contains 14 residues. V was shortened by 8 bases and J by 4 bases, with 18 bases between the two germline ends. CDR3 nucleotides: TGTGCCAGCCGACCCCGGGACAAGCCATACGAGCAGTACTTC. Protein sequence: CASRPRDKPYEQYF.

The chain recombines TRBV5-5 with TRBJ2-5; 10 bases are shared with TRBD1. V was pared by 0 bases and J by 3 bases, with 2 bases of the junction left unmatched. Germline V lookup: CDR1 SGHKS, CDR2 YYEKEE (reference sequence). The CDR3 is 15 amino acids. The CDR3 DNA is TGTGCCAGCAGCTTGGCAGGACAGGGGGAAGAGACCCAGTACTTC. This codes for CASSLAGQGEETQYF.

J is TRBJ2-5 and V is TRBV7-6; 13 nucleotides align to TRBD2. The CDR3 has 16 residues. Unmatched junction bases numbered 8, after V lost 5 bases and J lost 5 bases. Germline CDR1 SGHVS, CDR2 FNYEAQ. The CDR3 DNA reads as TGTGCCAGCAGCCGAGAACTAGCGGGAGGGCTCGAGACCCAGTACTTC. It translates to CASSRELAGGLETQYF. Full variable domain (outside the CDR3, taken from reference TRBV7-6 and TRBJ2-5): GAGVSQSPRYKVTKRGQDVALRCDPISGHVSLYWYRQALGQGPEFLTYFNYEAQQDKSGLPNDRFSAERPEGSISTLTIQRTEQRDSAMYRCASSRELAGGLETQYFGPGTRLLVL.

V is TRBV20-1 and J is TRBJ1-1; D unclear. V lost 3 bases and J 5 bases, leaving 7 bases between the germline ends. Germline CDR1 DFQATT, CDR2 SNEGSKA (reference sequence). The CDR3 loop spans 11 amino acids. CDR3 protein: CSASGPTEAFF. DNA for the CDR3: TGCAGTGCTAGTGGTCCGACTGAAGCTTTCTTT.

The chain combines TRBV11-2 with TRBJ2-4; the D gene is possibly TRBD1 (5 bases). Germline loops: CDR1 SGHAT, CDR2 FQNNGV. The germline V and J ends were trimmed by 8 bases and 2 bases, with 16 bases remaining between them. This CDR3 spans 15 amino acids. CDR3 protein: CASGNQLGPKNIQYF. In nucleotides, the CDR3 is TGTGCCAGCGGTAATCAGTTGGGGCCCAAAAACATTCAGTACTTC.

The chain recombines TRBV15 with TRBJ1-1; D gene ambiguous. This CDR3 is 12 amino acids long. Per germline, CDR1 LNHNV and CDR2 YYDKDF (reference sequence). V lost 0 bases and J 11 bases, leaving 10 bases between the germline ends. DNA of the CDR3: TGTGCCACCAGCAGAGATTGGAGCGGTGCTTTCTTT. This translates into CATSRDWSGAFF.

For the CDR3, the DNA is TGTGCCAGCAGCCCCCCGGGCACTTACGAGCAGTACTTC. It is translated as CASSPPGTYEQYF. The rearrangement links TRBV5-8 to TRBJ2-7; D remains ambiguous. This CDR3 has 13 amino acids. The V and J ends lost 4 bases and 4 bases respectively, with 12 bases between them. Germline V gene data show CDR1 as SGHTS and CDR2 as YDEGEE.

The genes are TRBV4-1 and TRBJ2-7; TRBD2 is a possible D gene (5 bases). This CDR3 is 15 amino acids long. Per the germline V gene, CDR1 is MGHRA and CDR2 is YSYEKL. V lost 0 bases, J lost 5 bases, and 14 bases lay in between. CDR3 amino acids: CASSQDGGSGNEQYF. In nucleotides, the CDR3 is TGCGCCAGCAGCCAAGATGGCGGCAGCGGTAACGAGCAGTACTTC.

J is TRBJ1-4 and V is TRBV27, with D possibly TRBD1 on 5 matching bases. The ends were cut back, 4 bases at V and 2 bases at J, with 20 bases in the middle. This CDR3 contains 18 residues. Germline CDR1 reads MNHEY; CDR2 reads SMNVEV (reference sequence). The CDR3 loop reads CASSSRQSPTLTNEKLFF. The DNA for the CDR3 is TGTGCCAGCAGTTCCCGACAGAGCCCAACCCTTACTAATGAAAAACTGTTTTTT.

The chain uses TRBV6-5 and TRBJ1-5, with D tentatively TRBD1 (6 bases). V lost 10 bases and J lost 6, with 16 bases in between. The CDR3 totals 13 residues. The germline V gene has CDR1 MNHEY and CDR2 SVGAGI. The CDR3: CATGTQDRQPQHF. The CDR3 nucleotides read TGTGCCACTGGGACACAGGATCGTCAGCCCCAGCATTTT.

The chain joins TRBV6-5 to TRBJ1-4; a weak D match, TRBD1 (5 bases). The CDR3 spans 14 residues. V was shortened by 7 bases and J by 5 bases, with 14 bases between the two germline ends. Germline V gene lookup returns CDR1 MNHEY and CDR2 SVGAGI. The CDR3, as DNA: TGTGCCAGCACCAAGTGGGACGGGAATGAAAAACTGTTTTTT. Protein: CASTKWDGNEKLFF.

This chain connects TRBV28 to TRBJ2-1, with 8 bases that match TRBD2. Germline V gene lookup returns CDR1 MDHEN and CDR2 SYDVKM. The ends lost 5 bases at V and 1 base at J; junction bases unmatched: 7. The CDR3 is 16 amino acids. The CDR3, as DNA: TGTGCCAGCAGTACCACGGGGGGGCGATCCTACAATGAGCAGTTCTTC. This translates into CASSTTGGRSYNEQFF.